This T cell receptor beta chain stems from a study of PD-1 blockade in classical Hodgkin lymphoma (TCRdb year 2020). With regard to the full study: Nivolumab dosing was 3 mg/kg intravenously every 2 weeks, continuing until either disease progression or unacceptable toxicity. The study used TCR beta sequencing and CyTOF to define a peripheral blood immune signature of response to PD-1 blockade in classical Hodgkin lymphoma.

Turning to this clone: The antigen it recognizes is unknown. No clone much larger than this one lies a single base away; base qualities are absent.

Genomic DNA was isolated using the Qiagen DNeasy kit from unsorted PBMCs as well as from negatively selected CD4+ and CD8+ fractions. TCR beta CDR3 regions were amplified by immunoSEQ multiplex PCR using primers annealing to V and J segments. A synthetic immune receptor repertoire was used to minimize amplification bias, and remaining bias was computationally removed after sequencing. The original pipeline was this. Repertoire diversity was quantified as the Shannon entropy index using custom Python scripts. Unsorted, CD4+ and CD8+ repertoires were examined separately, except in combined analyses, for which CD4+ and CD8+ sequences were merged in silico. Clonal expansion was defined as at least a 2-fold frequency increase after treatment relative to C1D1, with a pseudocount of 0.5 for undetected baseline clones. Clones with 0 or 1 copy at C1D1 were classified as singleton clones, and clones with 2 or more copies were classified as non-singleton clones. Clones expanded in unsorted samples were assigned a CD4+, CD8+ or unknown annotation through matching of protein sequences in sorted samples from the same patient. Wilcoxon tests on paired samples were used to test changes in diversity from C1D1 to C4D1. Here the immuneACCESS table is served through TCRdb, limited to in-frame sequences with V and J called. Missing clones are a known gap in these copies; in checked studies unresolved V genes cover under half, and the rest lacks a known reason. V, J and clone size reflect that table, while D and trimming were determined from the DNA. The sample table shows some 100,000 clones, and roughly 92% are seen once. The ten most abundant clones make up roughly 2.8% of the sample.

Overall results and qualifications from the work: Among trial patients, those achieving complete response had baseline diversity similar to that of newly diagnosed patients, while diversity was significantly lower in partial responders and progressors. Only a single clinical trial cohort was studied, and what caused the repertoire differences, possibly disease activity or prior therapy, remained undefined. Lower diversity was seen in patients whose nivolumab began less than 1 year after ASCT, and these patients were left out of later analyses so that immune reconstitution would not confound the results. Baseline TCR diversity was reported as lower in newly diagnosed patients than in healthy donors, and lower still in relapsed/refractory patients. CD4+ but not CD8+ TCR diversity rose significantly by C4D1 (p=0.0027 vs p=0.16), most apparent in complete responders (p=0.02).

The time point label here, explained by the study, means: cycle 1 day 1 (C1D1), immediately before nivolumab initiation. All trial patients had relapsed after autologous stem cell transplantation, with cohorts A, B and C differing in prior brentuximab vedotin exposure. The trial cohort included 45 to 65 patients with relapsed/refractory classical Hodgkin lymphoma, and each patient had a best overall response of complete response, partial response or progressive disease. In the multi-cohort phase II CheckMate 205 trial, trial patients received single-agent nivolumab. An independent review committee assessed best overall response by applying the 2007 International Working Group response criteria. Trial PBMCs were obtained immediately prior to nivolumab initiation (C1D1) and on therapy at cycle 2 day 1 and cycle 4 day 1. Peripheral blood was collected in 8 mL Vacutainer Cell Preparation Tubes, from which PBMCs were isolated by centrifugation and then cryopreserved.

From the germline V gene, CDR1 is MDHEN and CDR2 is SYDVKM. V sheds 3 bases and J sheds 0 bases, leaving 7 bases between their ends. Including cysteine and phenylalanine, the CDR3 has 14 amino acids. Solely the CDR3 DNA is kept, with 42 bases framed from the first base. Sample: peripheral blood mononuclear cells (PBMCs), taken at baseline. The sequence is built from TRBV28 and TRBJ2-3; the D gene cannot be resolved reliably. This receptor was identified in a human donor with classical Hodgkin lymphoma. The sequenced DNA is TGTGCCAGCAGTTTGCCGGATAGCACAGATACGCAGTATTTT. Its protein product is CASSLPDSTDTQYF. The variable domain in full, with residues beyond the CDR3 obtained from the reference TRBV28 and TRBJ2-3 genes, is DVKVTQSSRYLVKRTGEKVFLECVQDMDHENMFWYRQDPGLGLRLIYFSYDVKMKEKGDIPEGYSVSREKKERFSLILESASTNQTSMYLCASSLPDSTDTQYFGPGTRLTVL.